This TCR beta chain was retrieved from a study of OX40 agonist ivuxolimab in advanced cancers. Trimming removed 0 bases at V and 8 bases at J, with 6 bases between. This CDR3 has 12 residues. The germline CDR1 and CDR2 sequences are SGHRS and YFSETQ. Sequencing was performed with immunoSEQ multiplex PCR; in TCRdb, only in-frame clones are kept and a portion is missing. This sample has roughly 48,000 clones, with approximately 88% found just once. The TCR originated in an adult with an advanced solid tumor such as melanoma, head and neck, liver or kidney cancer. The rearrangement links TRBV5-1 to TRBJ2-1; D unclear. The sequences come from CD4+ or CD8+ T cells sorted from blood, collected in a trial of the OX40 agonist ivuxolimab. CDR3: CASSLASDEQFF. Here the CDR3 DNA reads TGCGCCAGCAGCTTGGCCTCGGATGAGCAGTTCTTC.